The 7 T cell receptor beta chains in this list originate from one sample, sequenced in a study of spatial heterogeneity in lung cancer. Study findings and constraints: One measure, the expanded intratumoral alpha and beta TCR count, tracked tumor mutation counts.

Via MiXCR, TCRdb re-called the 5' RACE reads, giving one row per CDR3 protein. The data hold 20,000 to 25,000 distinct CDR3 sequences, with over 4% observed a single time. Described time point: sample taken at primary tumor resection. The antigens for these receptors are not known. The input for sequencing was lung tumor tissue, taken at surgery. These receptors all stem from a male donor with early-stage non-small cell lung cancer.

This clonotype was recorded at least ten times. The CDR3 region is CASSWAQGGETQYF. In nucleotides, the CDR3 is TGCGCCAGCAGCTGGGCCCAGGGCGGGGAGACCCAGTACTTC. This chain links TRBV5-1 with TRBJ2-5, with D possibly being TRBD1 or TRBD2 (5 bases each). Germline CDR1 is SGHRS and CDR2 is YFSETQ. Trimming stripped 3 bases from V and 5 bases from J, with 14 bases between. This CDR3 spans 14 amino acids.

This clonotype was seen repeatedly, ten times or more. This rearrangement joins TRBV5-1 to TRBJ1-4; 8 bases are shared with TRBD1. CDR3 length: 15 amino acids. V shed 3 bases and J 7 bases; nucleotides not matched to a gene: 8. CDR1 and CDR2 from the germline V gene are SGHRS and YFSETQ. The CDR3 DNA reads as TGCGCCAGCAGCTCGTTGACAGGGGAAGGTGAAAAACTGTTTTTT. Translating it yields CASSSLTGEGEKLFF. Using reference TRBV5-1 and TRBJ1-4 for the parts outside the CDR3, the full variable domain is KAGVTQTPRYLIKTRGQQVTLSCSPISGHRSVSWYQQTPGQGLQFLFEYFSETQRNKGNFPGRFSGRQFSNSRSEMNVSTLELGDSALYLCASSSLTGEGEKLFFGSGTQLSVL.

The table lists this clonotype with many counts. The genes are TRBV20-1 and TRBJ2-7; TRBD1 aligns across 11 bases. This CDR3 region has 16 residues. V shed 0 bases, J shed 3 bases, and the junction held 7 bases outside the gene matches. Germline V gives CDR1 DFQATT, CDR2 SNEGSKA (reference sequence). The CDR3 protein is CSARDLGGTGGYEQYF. The DNA for the CDR3 is TGCAGTGCTAGAGATTTGGGCGGGACAGGGGGCTACGAGCAGTACTTC.

The table lists this clonotype with a few counts. The chain uses TRBV4-3 and TRBJ2-1; 7 bases agree with TRBD2. Trimming cost V 3 bases and J 5 bases; bases outside gene matches: 7. The CDR3 has 15 amino acids. The germline gives CDR1 LGHNA, CDR2 YSLEER. For the CDR3, the DNA is TGCGCCAGCAGCCACCTCTGGGGGGGGAACAATGAGCAGTTCTTC. Translating gives CASSHLWGGNNEQFF.

In this sample, this clonotype turned up many times. The J gene is TRBJ1-4, the V gene TRBV20-1; tentative D call: TRBD1 (6 bases). Germline values: CDR1 DFQATT, CDR2 SNEGSKA (reference sequence). The V and J ends lost 3 bases and 10 bases respectively, with 24 bases between them. This CDR3 region has 16 residues. The CDR3 spells CSAREGGQREVGKLFF. In DNA, the CDR3 is TGCAGTGCTAGGGAGGGCGGACAGCGGGAGGTCGGAAAACTGTTTTTT.

The CDR3 is CAIVVGTEAFF. As DNA, the CDR3 is TGTGCCATCGTGGTCGGAACTGAAGCTTTCTTT. The chain has TRBV6-1 and TRBJ1-1; D remains ambiguous. V was pared by 10 bases and J by 5 bases, with 11 bases between. CDR1 and CDR2 (germline): MNHNS, SASEGT. The CDR3 runs to 11 residues.

This chain uses TRBV12-3 or TRBV12-4 with TRBJ1-4; 10 positions agree with TRBD1. With V trimmed by 6 bases and J by 2 bases, 3 bases remained unmatched. CDR3 length equals 15 residues. The CDR3 spells CASSPDRGTNEKLFF. CDR3 DNA: TGTGCCAGCAGCCCGGACAGGGGGACTAATGAAAAACTGTTTTTT.